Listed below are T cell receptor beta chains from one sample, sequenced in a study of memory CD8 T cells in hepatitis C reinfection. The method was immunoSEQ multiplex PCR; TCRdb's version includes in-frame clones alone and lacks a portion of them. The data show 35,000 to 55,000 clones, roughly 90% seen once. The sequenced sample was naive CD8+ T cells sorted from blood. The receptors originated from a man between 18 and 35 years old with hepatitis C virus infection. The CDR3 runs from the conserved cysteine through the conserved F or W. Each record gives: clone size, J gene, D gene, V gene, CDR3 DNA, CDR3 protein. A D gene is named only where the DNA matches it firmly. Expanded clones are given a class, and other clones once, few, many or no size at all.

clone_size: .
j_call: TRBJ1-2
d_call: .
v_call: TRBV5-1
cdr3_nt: TGCGCCAGCAGCTTGGGGTTCGGGAACTATGGCTACACCTTC
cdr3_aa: CASSLGFGNYGYTF

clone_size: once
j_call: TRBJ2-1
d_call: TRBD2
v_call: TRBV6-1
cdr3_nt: TGTGCCAGCAGTGTCACCTTAGCGGGCCTTACCAAACTCTACAATGAGCAGTTCTTC
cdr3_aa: CASSVTLAGLTKLYNEQFF

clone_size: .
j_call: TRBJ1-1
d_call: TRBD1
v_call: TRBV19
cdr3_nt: TGTGCCATTACAGACAGGGGGAACACTGAAGCTTTCTTT
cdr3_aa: CAITDRGNTEAFF

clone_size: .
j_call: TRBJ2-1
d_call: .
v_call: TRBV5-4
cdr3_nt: TGTGCCAGCAGCTCTTGGGGAGTAGGGGAGCAGTTCTTC
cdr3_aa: CASSSWGVGEQFF

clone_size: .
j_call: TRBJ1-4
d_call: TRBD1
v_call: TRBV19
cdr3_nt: TGTGCCAGTAGTCCCACCCCCAGGGGGCCTAATGAAAAACTGTTTTTT
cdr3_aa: CASSPTPRGPNEKLFF

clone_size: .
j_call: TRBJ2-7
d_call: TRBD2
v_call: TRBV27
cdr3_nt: TGTGCCAGCACTCCCGGGACTAGCGGGAGAAACGAGCAGTACTTC
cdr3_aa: CASTPGTSGRNEQYF

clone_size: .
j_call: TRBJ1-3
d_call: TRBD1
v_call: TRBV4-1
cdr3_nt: TGCGCCAGCAGCCAACTACAGGGGGGAAACACCATATATTTT
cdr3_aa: CASSQLQGGNTIYF

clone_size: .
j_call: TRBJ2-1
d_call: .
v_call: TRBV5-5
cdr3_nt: TGTGCCAGCAGCTTGTGGGAGGTGGGGAATGAGCAGTTCTTC
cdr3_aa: CASSLWEVGNEQFF

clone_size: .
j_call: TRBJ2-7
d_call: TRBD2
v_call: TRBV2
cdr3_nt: TGTGCCAGCAGTGAAGCGGAGGGACTAGCGGGAGTATACGAGCAGTACTTC
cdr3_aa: CASSEAEGLAGVYEQYF

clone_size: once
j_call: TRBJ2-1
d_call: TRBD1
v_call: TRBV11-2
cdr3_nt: TGTGCCAGCAGCTCCCAGGGACAGGAGGGCCCGATCAATGAGCAGTTCTTC
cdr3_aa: CASSSQGQEGPINEQFF

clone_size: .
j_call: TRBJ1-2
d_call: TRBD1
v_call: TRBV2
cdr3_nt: TGTGCCAGCAGTGTAGGGACAGGCTATGGCTACACCTTC
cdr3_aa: CASSVGTGYGYTF

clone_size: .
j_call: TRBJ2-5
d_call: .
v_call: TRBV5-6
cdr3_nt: TGTGCCAGCAGCTTAAACAGCCAAGAGACCCAGTACTTC
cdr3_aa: CASSLNSQETQYF

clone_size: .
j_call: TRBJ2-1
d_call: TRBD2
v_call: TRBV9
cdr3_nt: TGTGCCAGCAGCTCCGGGAGGCTATTCAATGAGCAGTTCTTC
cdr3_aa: CASSSGRLFNEQFF

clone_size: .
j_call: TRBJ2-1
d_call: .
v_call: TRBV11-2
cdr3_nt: TGTGCCAGCAGCTCCCCCTACAGGAACAATGAGCAGTTCTTC
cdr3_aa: CASSSPYRNNEQFF

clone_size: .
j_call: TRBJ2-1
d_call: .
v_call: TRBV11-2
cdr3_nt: TGTGCCAGCAGCTTAATTTTCGGTTCCTCCTACAATGAGCAGTTCTTC
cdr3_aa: CASSLIFGSSYNEQFF

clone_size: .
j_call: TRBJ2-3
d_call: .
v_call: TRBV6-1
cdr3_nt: TGTGCCAGCACAGACGACCGAGGTACGCAGTATTTT
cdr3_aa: CASTDDRGTQYF

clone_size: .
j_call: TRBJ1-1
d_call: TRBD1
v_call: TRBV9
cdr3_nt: TGTGCCGGCAGCCCCTATGGACAGGTAACTGAAGCTTTCTTT
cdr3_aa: CAGSPYGQVTEAFF

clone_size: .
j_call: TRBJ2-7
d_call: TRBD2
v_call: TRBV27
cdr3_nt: TGTGCCAGCTCCTCGGGAGGGCCTTACGAGCAGTACTTC
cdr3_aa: CASSSGGPYEQYF

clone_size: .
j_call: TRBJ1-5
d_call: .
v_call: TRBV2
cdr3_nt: TGTGCCAGCAGCCGGACGGGGAAGAATCAGCCCCAGCATTTT
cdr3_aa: CASSRTGKNQPQHF

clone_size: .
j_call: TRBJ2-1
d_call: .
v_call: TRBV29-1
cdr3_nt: TGCAGCGTTGAAGAACTTTCCAATGAGCAGTTCTTC
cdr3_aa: CSVEELSNEQFF

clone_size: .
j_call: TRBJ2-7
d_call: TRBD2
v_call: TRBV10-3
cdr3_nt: TGTGCCATCAGTGAATCACTAGCGGGAGCCTACGAGCAGTACTTC
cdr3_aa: CAISESLAGAYEQYF

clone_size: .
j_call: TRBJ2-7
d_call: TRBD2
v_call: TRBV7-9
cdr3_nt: TGTGCCAGCAGCTTAGGGGAGGGAGTCGCCTACGAGCAGTACTTC
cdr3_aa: CASSLGEGVAYEQYF

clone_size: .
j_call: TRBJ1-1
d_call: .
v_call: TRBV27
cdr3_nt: TGTGCCAGCAGTTTAAAGGGACACCTTGAAGCTTTCTTT
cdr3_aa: CASSLKGHLEAFF

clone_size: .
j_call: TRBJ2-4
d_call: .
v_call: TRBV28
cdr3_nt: TGTGCCAGCAGGGCGGGGACTGGATTCAAAAACATTCAGTACTTC
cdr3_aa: CASRAGTGFKNIQYF

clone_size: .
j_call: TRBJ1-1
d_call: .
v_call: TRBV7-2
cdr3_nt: TGTGCCAGCAGCTTATATACAGGGCGAGGCACTGAAGCTTTCTTT
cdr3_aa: CASSLYTGRGTEAFF

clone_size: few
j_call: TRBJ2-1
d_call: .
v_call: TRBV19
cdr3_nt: TGTGCCAGTAGTATAGGCACAGAGTACTACAATGAGCAGTTCTTC
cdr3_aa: CASSIGTEYYNEQFF

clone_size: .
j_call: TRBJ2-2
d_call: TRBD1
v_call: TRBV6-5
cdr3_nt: TGTGCCAGCAGTTACGGGACAGGGACCGGGGAGCTGTTTTTT
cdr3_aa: CASSYGTGTGELFF

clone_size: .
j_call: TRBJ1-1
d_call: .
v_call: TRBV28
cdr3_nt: TGTGCCAGCAGTTTTAGAGGGAACACTGAAGCTTTCTTT
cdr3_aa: CASSFRGNTEAFF

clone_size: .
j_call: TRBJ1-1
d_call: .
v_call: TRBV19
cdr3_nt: TGTGCCAGTAGTACCCGGGGTAACACTGAAGCTTTCTTT
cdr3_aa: CASSTRGNTEAFF

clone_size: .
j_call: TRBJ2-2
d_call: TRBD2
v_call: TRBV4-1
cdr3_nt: TGCGCCAGCAGCCAGCTAGCGGGGGGGCCCGGGGAGCTGTTTTTT
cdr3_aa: CASSQLAGGPGELFF

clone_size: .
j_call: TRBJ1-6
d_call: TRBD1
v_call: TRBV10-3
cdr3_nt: TGTGCCATCAGTGGACAGGGCTATAATTCACCCCTCCACTTT
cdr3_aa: CAISGQGYNSPLHF

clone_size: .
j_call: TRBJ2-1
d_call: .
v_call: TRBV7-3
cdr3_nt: TGTGCCAGCAGCCTCCACACCAACAATGAGCAGTTCTTC
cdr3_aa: CASSLHTNNEQFF

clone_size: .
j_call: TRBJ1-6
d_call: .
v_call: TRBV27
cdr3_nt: TGTGCCAGCAGTTTAGAACAGGGAAATTCACCCCTCCACTTT
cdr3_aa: CASSLEQGNSPLHF

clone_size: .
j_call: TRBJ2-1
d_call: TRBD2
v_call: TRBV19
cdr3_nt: TGTGCCAGTAGTAATAGCGGGAGCGGGAGTATCTATGAGCAGTTCTTC
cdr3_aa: CASSNSGSGSIYEQFF

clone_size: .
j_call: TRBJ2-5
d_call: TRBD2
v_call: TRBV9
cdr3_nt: TGTGCCAGCAGCGTAGAAGCGGGGGGTGGCGAGACCCAGTACTTC
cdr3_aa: CASSVEAGGGETQYF

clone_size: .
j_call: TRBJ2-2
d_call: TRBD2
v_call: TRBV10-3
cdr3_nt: TGTGCCATCAGTGTTGGGACTAGCGGAGTCACCGGGGAGCTGTTTTTT
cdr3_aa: CAISVGTSGVTGELFF

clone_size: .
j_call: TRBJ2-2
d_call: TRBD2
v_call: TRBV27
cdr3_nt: TGTGCCAGCAGTTGGACTAGCGGGAACACCGGGGAGCTGTTTTTT
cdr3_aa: CASSWTSGNTGELFF

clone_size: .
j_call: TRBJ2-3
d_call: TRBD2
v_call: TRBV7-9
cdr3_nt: TGTGCCAGCAGCCGTAGCGGGGGACTCACAGATACGCAGTATTTT
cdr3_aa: CASSRSGGLTDTQYF

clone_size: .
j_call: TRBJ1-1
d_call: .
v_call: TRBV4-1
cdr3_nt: TGCGCCAGCAGCCCCCGGTCCGTTGAAGAGAACACTGAAGCTTTCTTT
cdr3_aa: CASSPRSVEENTEAFF

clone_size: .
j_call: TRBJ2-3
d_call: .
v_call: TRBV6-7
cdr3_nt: TGTGCCAGCAGCCGGGAGGCTGGGGGCCTAGATACGCAGTATTTT
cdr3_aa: CASSREAGGLDTQYF

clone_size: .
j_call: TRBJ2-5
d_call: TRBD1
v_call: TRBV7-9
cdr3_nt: TGTGCCAGCAGCTTAGTCATAAGGACAGGGGTGGGACAAGAGACCCAGTACTTC
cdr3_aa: CASSLVIRTGVGQETQYF

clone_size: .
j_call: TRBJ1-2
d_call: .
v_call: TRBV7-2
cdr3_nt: TGTGCCAGCAGCTTCGGACTCGGCCACTATGGCTACACCTTC
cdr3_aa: CASSFGLGHYGYTF

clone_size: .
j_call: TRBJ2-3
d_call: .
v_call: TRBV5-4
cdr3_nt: TGTGCCAGCAGCTTGGGGGGGCCATACACAGATACGCAGTATTTT
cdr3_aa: CASSLGGPYTDTQYF

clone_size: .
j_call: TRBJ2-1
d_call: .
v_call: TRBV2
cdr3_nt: TGTGCCAGCATTGGCAGGTCCTACAATGAGCAGTTCTTC
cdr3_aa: CASIGRSYNEQFF

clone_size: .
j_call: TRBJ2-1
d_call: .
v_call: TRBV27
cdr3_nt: TGTGCCAGCAGTTCCTTCTACAATGAGCAGTTCTTC
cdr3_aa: CASSSFYNEQFF

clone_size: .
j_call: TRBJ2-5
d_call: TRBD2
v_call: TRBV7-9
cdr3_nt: TGTGCCAGCAGCTTACCCCCGGGGATAGCGGGAGCTGAGACCCAGTACTTC
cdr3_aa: CASSLPPGIAGAETQYF

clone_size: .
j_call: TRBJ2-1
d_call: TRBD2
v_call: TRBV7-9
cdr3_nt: TGTGCCAGCAGCTTAGCGTATAGTGCATTGCGGGAGGAGGCTGATGAGCAGTTCTTC
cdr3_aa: CASSLAYSALREEADEQFF

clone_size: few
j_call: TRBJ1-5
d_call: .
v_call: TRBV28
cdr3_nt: TGTGCCAGCAGTTTTCGAGGGGGAAATCAGCCCCAGCATTTT
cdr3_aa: CASSFRGGNQPQHF

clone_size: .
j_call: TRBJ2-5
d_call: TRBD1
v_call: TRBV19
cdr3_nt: TGTGCCAGTAGTACCCTACAGGGGGCGGACGAAGAGACCCAGTACTTC
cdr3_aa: CASSTLQGADEETQYF

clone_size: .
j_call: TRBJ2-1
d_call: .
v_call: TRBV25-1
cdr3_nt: TGTGCCAGCAGTGAACTCGACACCCACAATGAGCAGTTCTTC
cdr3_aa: CASSELDTHNEQFF

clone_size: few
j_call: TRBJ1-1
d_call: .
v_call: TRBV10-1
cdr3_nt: TGCGCCAGCAGCCTATCGGGGGGGGAAGCTGAAGCTTTCTTT
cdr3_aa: CASSLSGGEAEAFF

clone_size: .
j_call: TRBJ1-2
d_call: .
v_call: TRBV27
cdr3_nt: TGTGCCAGCAGTTTTATGGGCAGTTCTAACTATGGCTACACCTTC
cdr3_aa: CASSFMGSSNYGYTF

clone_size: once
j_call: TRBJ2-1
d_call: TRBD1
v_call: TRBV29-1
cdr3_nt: TGCAGCGTTCTGGACAGGGTTGAGAATGAGCAGTTCTTC
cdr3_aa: CSVLDRVENEQFF

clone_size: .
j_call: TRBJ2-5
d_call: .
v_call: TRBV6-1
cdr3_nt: TGTGCCAGCAGTGATCCCCGGGGGTTATGGGAGACCCAGTACTTC
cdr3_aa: CASSDPRGLWETQYF

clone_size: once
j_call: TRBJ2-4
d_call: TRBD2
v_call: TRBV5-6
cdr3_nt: TGTGCCAGCAGCTTGGGGGGTGGCGGGAGAAACATTCAGTACTTC
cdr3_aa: CASSLGGGGRNIQYF

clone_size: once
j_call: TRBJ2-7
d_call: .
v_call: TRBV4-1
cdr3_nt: TGCGCCAGCAGCCAAGTTCACCAGGACTCCTCCTACGAGCAGTACTTC
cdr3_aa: CASSQVHQDSSYEQYF

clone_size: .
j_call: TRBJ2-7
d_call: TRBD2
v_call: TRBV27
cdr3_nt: TGTGCCAGCAGGACCATTATACCGGGACTAGCGGGGCTCTACGAGCAGTACTTC
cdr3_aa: CASRTIIPGLAGLYEQYF